The 9 T cell receptor beta chains below come from one sample, sequenced in a study of blood T cell repertoires in COVID-19. Using immunoSEQ multiplex PCR, the repertoire was profiled, and TCRdb retains in-frame clones only, with some absent. The sample has over 70,000 clones; under 90% are singletons. Specimen: peripheral blood. Receptor source: a man between 70 and 80 years old who had recovered from COVID-19.

This clone was seen only a few times. The gene calls are TRBV11-2 and TRBJ2-7; D gene uncertain. This CDR3 has 13 residues. Trimming removed 1 base from V and 4 bases from J, with 8 bases in between. CDR1 and CDR2 (germline): SGHAT, FQNNGV. DNA of the CDR3: TGTGCCAGCAGCTTAGCGCAGGCTTACGAGCAGTACTTC. Its translation is CASSLAQAYEQYF.

This clone has only a few counts. V usage is TRBV19 and J usage is TRBJ1-5; the D gene is possibly TRBD1 (6 bases). This CDR3 has 18 amino acids. Germline values: CDR1 LNHDA, CDR2 SQIVND (reference sequence). Trimming pared 3 bases from V and 0 bases from J, leaving 18 bases between. The chain's CDR3 is CASSMGAGSTYSNQPQHF. CDR3 in DNA: TGTGCCAGTAGTATGGGGGCAGGGTCGACGTATAGCAATCAGCCCCAGCATTTT. Full variable domain (outside the CDR3, taken from reference TRBV19 and TRBJ1-5): DGGITQSPKYLFRKEGQNVTLSCEQNLNHDAMYWYRQDPGQGLRLIYYSQIVNDFQKGDIAEGYSVSREKKESFPLTVTSAQKNPTAFYLCASSMGAGSTYSNQPQHFGDGTRLSIL.

The gene calls are TRBV7-2 and TRBJ1-3; D is undetermined. Trimming pared 4 bases from V and 8 bases from J, leaving 21 bases between. CDR1 SGHTA and CDR2 FQGNSA come from the germline V gene. The CDR3 runs to 16 residues. The CDR3 DNA reads as TGTGCCAGCAGCTCTAGAAAGGACTTTGCGGGAGACACCATATATTTT. Encoded protein: CASSSRKDFAGDTIYF. The full variable domain, its missing parts supplied by reference TRBV7-2 and TRBJ1-3, is GAGVSQSPSNKVTEKGKDVELRCDPISGHTALYWYRQSLGQGLEFLIYFQGNSAPDKSGLPSDRFSAERTGGSVSTLTIQRTQQEDSAVYLCASSSRKDFAGDTIYFGEGSWLTVV.

This chain connects TRBV25-1 to TRBJ1-2; a weak D match, TRBD1 (6 bases). The germline gives CDR1 MGHDK, CDR2 SYGVNS. V lost 0 bases to trimming and J lost 8 bases, with 10 bases between them. The CDR3 totals 13 residues. CDR3 sequence: CASSEYTGIGYTF. As DNA, the CDR3 is TGTGCCAGCAGTGAATATACAGGGATCGGCTACACCTTC.

The V and J genes are TRBV6-2 or TRBV6-3 and TRBJ2-3, with D perhaps matching TRBD2 (5 bases). CDR1 and CDR2 (germline): MNHEY, SVGEGT. The CDR3 covers 14 residues. Trimming pared 6 bases from V and 7 bases from J, leaving 17 bases between. As DNA, the CDR3 is TGTGCCAGCAGCGCCTTCTGGAGGACCAATACGCAGTATTTT. Amino acid sequence: CASSAFWRTNTQYF.

The rearrangement links TRBV7-2 to TRBJ2-3; 11 positions match TRBD1. The CDR3 spans 17 residues. Germline assignment: CDR1 SGHTA and CDR2 FQGNSA. Unmatched junction bases numbered 7, after V lost 1 base and J lost 4 bases. The CDR3 coding sequence is TGTGCCAGCAGCTTAGGGACAGGGGGCAACCCCCCAGATACGCAGTATTTT. Its protein is CASSLGTGGNPPDTQYF.

The chain has TRBV5-6 and TRBJ1-2; D is undetermined. Per the germline V gene, CDR1 is SGHDT and CDR2 is YYEEEE. V shed 1 base and J shed 5 bases, with 12 bases lying between them. The CDR3 has 14 residues. The CDR3 loop reads CASSLKRGFYGYTF. The CDR3 coding sequence is TGTGCCAGCAGCTTGAAGCGGGGATTTTATGGCTACACCTTC.

This CDR3 reads CASSRETGEVSYEQYF. DNA of the CDR3: TGTGCCAGTAGTAGGGAGACAGGGGAGGTCTCCTACGAGCAGTACTTC. The chain recombines TRBV19 with TRBJ2-7; TRBD1 matches 8 bases. Germline V lookup: CDR1 LNHDA, CDR2 SQIVND (reference sequence). V lost 4 bases, J lost 0 bases, and 8 bases stayed unmatched. The CDR3 extends over 16 amino acids.

This sequence joins TRBV20-1 and TRBJ2-3; 8 bases align to TRBD2. The germline V gene encodes CDR1 DFQATT and CDR2 SNEGSKA (reference sequence). The CDR3 runs to 14 residues. V dropped 3 bases and J dropped 6; count of bases not matched to a gene: 8. The CDR3 DNA reads as TGCAGTGCTAGTTCGGGGGGGCCTGGGGATACGCAGTATTTT. As protein: CSASSGGPGDTQYF.